This note documents a single T cell receptor (beta chain) sequence. The method was immunoSEQ multiplex PCR; TCRdb's version includes in-frame clones alone and lacks a portion of them. The sample lists more than 95,000 clones, about four fifths occurring once. Trimming at V came to 5 bases and at J to 0 bases, leaving 8 bases not matched to a gene. This CDR3 spans 16 amino acids. Germline CDR1 MDHEN, CDR2 SYDVKM. These data come from a study of control samples from healthy donors and cancer patients. The V and J genes are TRBV28 and TRBJ2-7; TRBD1 agrees at 9 bases. Material: blood. This receptor was taken from a woman aged 45-60 years in good health. This CDR3 reads CASSGSRDRDSYEQYF. The CDR3 DNA follows: TGTGCCAGCAGTGGCAGCCGGGACAGGGACTCCTACGAGCAGTACTTC.